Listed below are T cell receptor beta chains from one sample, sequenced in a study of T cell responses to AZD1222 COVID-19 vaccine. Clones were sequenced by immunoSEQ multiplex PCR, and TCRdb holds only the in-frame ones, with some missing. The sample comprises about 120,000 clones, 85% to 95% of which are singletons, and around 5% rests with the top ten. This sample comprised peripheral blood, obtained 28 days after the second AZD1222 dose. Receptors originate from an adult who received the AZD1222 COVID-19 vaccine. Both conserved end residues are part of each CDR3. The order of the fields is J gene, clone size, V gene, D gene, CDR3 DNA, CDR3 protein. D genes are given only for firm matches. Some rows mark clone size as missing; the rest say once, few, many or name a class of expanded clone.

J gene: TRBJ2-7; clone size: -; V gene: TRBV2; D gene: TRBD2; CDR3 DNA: TGTGCCAGCAGCTTGACTAGCGGGAGAACCTACGAGCAGTACTTC; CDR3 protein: CASSLTSGRTYEQYF
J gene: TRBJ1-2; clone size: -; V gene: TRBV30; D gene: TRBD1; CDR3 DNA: TGTGCCTGGAGTGCGACAGGGCTAGGCTACACCTTC; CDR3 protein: CAWSATGLGYTF
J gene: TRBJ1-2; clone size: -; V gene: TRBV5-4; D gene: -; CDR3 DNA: TGTGCCAGCAGCCCCCGGGACCGGGCATCGGGCTACACCTTC; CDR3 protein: CASSPRDRASGYTF
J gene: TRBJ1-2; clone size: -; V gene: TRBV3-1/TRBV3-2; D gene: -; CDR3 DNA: TGTGCCAGCAGCCAGGTAGCCCAGAGCTTCTATGGCTACACTTTC; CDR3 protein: CASSQVAQSFYGYTF
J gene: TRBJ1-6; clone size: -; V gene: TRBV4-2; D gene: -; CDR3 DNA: TGTGCCAGCAGCCAGGGTGATTCACCCCTCCACTTT; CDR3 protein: CASSQGDSPLHF
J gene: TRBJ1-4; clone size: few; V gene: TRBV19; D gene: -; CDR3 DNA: TGTGCCAGTAGTATTTCCGTGGGGCCGTATGAAAAACTGTTTTTT; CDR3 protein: CASSISVGPYEKLFF
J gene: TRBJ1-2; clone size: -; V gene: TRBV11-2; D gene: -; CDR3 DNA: TGTGCCAGCAGCGCAGGGACTTATGGCTACACCTTC; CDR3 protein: CASSAGTYGYTF
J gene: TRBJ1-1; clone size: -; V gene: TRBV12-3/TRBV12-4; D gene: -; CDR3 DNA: TGTGCCAGCAGTTTTGTAAGGAACACTGAAGCTTTCTTT; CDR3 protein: CASSFVRNTEAFF
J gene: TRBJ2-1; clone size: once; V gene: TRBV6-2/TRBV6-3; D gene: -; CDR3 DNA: TGTGCCAGCAGTATTAGCGCCTCCTACAATGAGCAGTTCTTC; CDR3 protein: CASSISASYNEQFF
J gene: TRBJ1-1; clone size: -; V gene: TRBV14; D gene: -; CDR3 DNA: TGTGCCAGCAGCCAACGGGGAATGGGTGAAGCTTTCTTT; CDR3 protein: CASSQRGMGEAFF
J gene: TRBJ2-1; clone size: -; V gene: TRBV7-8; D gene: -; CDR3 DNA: TGTGCCAGCAGCTTGGGTGGGGCCATGGGTTTTTGGAATGAGCAGTTCTTC; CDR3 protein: CASSLGGAMGFWNEQFF
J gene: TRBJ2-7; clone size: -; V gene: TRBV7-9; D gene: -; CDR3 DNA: TGTGCCAGCAGCTTAGACAGGGTCTCGTACGAGCAGTACTTC; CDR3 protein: CASSLDRVSYEQYF
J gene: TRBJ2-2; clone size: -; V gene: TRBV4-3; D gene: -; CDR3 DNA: TGCGCCAGCAGCCAAACTGGGGGGTACACCGGGGAGCTGTTTTTT; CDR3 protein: CASSQTGGYTGELFF
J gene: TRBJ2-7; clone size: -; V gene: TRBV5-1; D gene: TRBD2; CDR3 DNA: TGCGCCAGCAGCTTGGTGGGACTAGCGGGAGTGCGCGACGAGCAGTACTTC; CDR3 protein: CASSLVGLAGVRDEQYF
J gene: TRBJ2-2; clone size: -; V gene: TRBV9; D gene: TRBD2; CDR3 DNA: TGTGCCAGCAGCTTTACTAGCGTAGGGATAGGCGGGGAGCTGTTTTTT; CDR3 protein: CASSFTSVGIGGELFF
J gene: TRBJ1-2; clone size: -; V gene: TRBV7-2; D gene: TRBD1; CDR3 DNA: TGTGCCAGCAGCTTCTCGACGACAGGGAGCTTCTATGGCTACACCTTC; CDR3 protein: CASSFSTTGSFYGYTF
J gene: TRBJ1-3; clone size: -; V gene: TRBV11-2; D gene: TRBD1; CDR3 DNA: TGTGCCAGCAGCCTGGACAGGCTGGGAAACACCATATATTTT; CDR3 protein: CASSLDRLGNTIYF
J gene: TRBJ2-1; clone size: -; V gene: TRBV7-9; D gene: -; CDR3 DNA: TGTGCCAGCAGCTTAGGCGTTAGCAACAATGAGCAGTTCTTC; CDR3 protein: CASSLGVSNNEQFF
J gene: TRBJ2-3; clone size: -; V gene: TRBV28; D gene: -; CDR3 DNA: TGTGCCAGCGCTACCACAGATACGCAGTATTTT; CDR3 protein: CASATTDTQYF
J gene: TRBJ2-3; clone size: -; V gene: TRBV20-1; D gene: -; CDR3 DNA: TGCAGTGCTAGGACAGTGGATACGCAGTATTTT; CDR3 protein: CSARTVDTQYF
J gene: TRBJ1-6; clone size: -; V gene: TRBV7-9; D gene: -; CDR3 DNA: TGTGCCAGCAGCCCCCCGAGTACGGGAGTAGGGTATTCACCCCTCCACTTT; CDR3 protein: CASSPPSTGVGYSPLHF
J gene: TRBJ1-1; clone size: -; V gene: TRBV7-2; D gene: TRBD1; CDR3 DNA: TGTGCCAGCAGCTTGATGGCAGGGGGATTGATGAACACTGAAGCTTTCTTT; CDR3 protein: CASSLMAGGLMNTEAFF
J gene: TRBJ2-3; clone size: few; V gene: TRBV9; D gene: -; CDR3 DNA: TGTGCCAGCAGCGTAGGGGCGGGACCCACAGATACGCAGTATTTT; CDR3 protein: CASSVGAGPTDTQYF
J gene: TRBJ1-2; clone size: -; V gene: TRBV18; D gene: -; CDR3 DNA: TGTGCCAGCAGAACAGGGAATGAATATGGCTACACCTTC; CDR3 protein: CASRTGNEYGYTF
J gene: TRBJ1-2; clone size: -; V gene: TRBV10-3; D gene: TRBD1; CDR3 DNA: TGTGCCATCAGTGAAACAACAGGGGACTATGGCTACACCTTC; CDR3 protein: CAISETTGDYGYTF
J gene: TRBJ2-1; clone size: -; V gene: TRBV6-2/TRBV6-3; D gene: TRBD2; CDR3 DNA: TGTGCCAGCAGTCTCACTAGCGGGAGAAGGGAGCAGTTCTTC; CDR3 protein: CASSLTSGRREQFF
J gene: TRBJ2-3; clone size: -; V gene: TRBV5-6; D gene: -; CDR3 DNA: TGTGCCAGCAGCTTTGTCTGGCGCAGAGATACGCAGTATTTT; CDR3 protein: CASSFVWRRDTQYF
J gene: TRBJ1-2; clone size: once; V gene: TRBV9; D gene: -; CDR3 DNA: TGTGCCAGCAGCGCAAAACAGGGCTATGGCTACACCTTC; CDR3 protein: CASSAKQGYGYTF